These T cell receptor beta chains were read from a single sample in a study of cytomegalovirus exposure and HLA in healthy donors. Using immunoSEQ multiplex PCR, the repertoire was profiled, and TCRdb retains in-frame clones only, with some absent. Of 100,000 to 150,000 clones in the sample, 75% to 90% are singletons; the top ten hold 1% to 1.5%. The sample consisted of PBMCs. Receptors originate from a woman younger than 30 in good health and CMV-seronegative. Both conserved end residues are part of each CDR3. Fields, in order: clone size, J gene, V gene, D gene, CDR3 protein, CDR3 DNA. The D gene is left open where the match is weak. For some rows the clone size is stated as once, few or many, or as a class when expanded; others skip it.

few,TRBJ1-6,TRBV6-6,NA,CASSSTSPLHF,TGTGCCAGCAGTTCTACTTCACCCCTCCACTTT
NA,TRBJ1-1,TRBV28,TRBD1,CASNRDRGLGTEAFF,TGTGCCAGCAACCGGGACAGGGGGCTCGGGACTGAAGCTTTCTTT
NA,TRBJ2-7,TRBV11-2,NA,CASSLAAYEQYF,TGTGCCAGCAGCTTAGCGGCCTACGAGCAGTACTTC
once,TRBJ1-1,TRBV7-9,NA,CASSLAQVTEAFF,TGTGCCAGCAGCTTAGCGCAGGTCACTGAAGCTTTCTTT
NA,TRBJ1-3,TRBV6-5,NA,CASSPYRVGNTIYF,TGTGCCAGCAGTCCATACAGGGTGGGAAACACCATATATTTT
NA,TRBJ2-1,TRBV21-1,NA,CASSNALSSSQEQFF,TGTGCCAGCAGCAATGCCCTGTCTAGCTCCCAGGAGCAGTTCTTC
few,TRBJ2-1,TRBV5-1,NA,CASSNEDNEQFF,TGCGCCAGCAGCAATGAGGACAATGAGCAGTTCTTC
NA,TRBJ2-1,TRBV6-5,TRBD1,CASSQGAYNEQFF,TGTGCCAGCAGCCAGGGGGCCTACAATGAGCAGTTCTTC
NA,TRBJ1-1,TRBV6-5,NA,CASKSRPGLTAFF,TGTGCCAGCAAATCGCGCCCAGGGCTTACAGCTTTCTTT
NA,TRBJ2-3,TRBV27,TRBD2,CASRHVGLQQYF,TGTGCCAGCAGGCACGTGGGACTACAACAGTATTTT
NA,TRBJ1-2,TRBV5-1,TRBD1,CASSSGQALSGYTF,TGCGCCAGCAGCTCGGGACAGGCCCTATCCGGCTACACCTTC
NA,TRBJ1-4,TRBV7-9,NA,CASSPGTTNEKLFF,TGTGCCAGCAGCCCAGGCACAACTAATGAAAAACTGTTTTTT
NA,TRBJ2-3,TRBV25-1,TRBD1,CASSGNRGWARTDTQYF,TGTGCCAGCAGTGGTAACAGGGGATGGGCCCGCACAGATACGCAGTATTTT
few,TRBJ1-2,TRBV5-1,TRBD1,CASSAGTANTGYTF,TGCGCCAGCAGCGCCGGGACAGCAAACACCGGCTACACCTTC
NA,TRBJ2-1,TRBV27,TRBD2,CASSLGPGRVDEQFF,TGTGCCAGCAGTTTAGGTCCAGGGAGGGTAGATGAGCAGTTCTTC
once,TRBJ1-5,TRBV27,NA,CASSLSVPSTNQPQHF,TGTGCCAGCAGTTTATCCGTTCCCTCTACCAATCAGCCCCAGCATTTT
once,TRBJ1-1,TRBV6-5,NA,CASSYRLGEAFF,TGTGCCAGCAGTTACAGGCTTGGGGAGGCTTTCTTT
many,TRBJ1-5,TRBV4-2,TRBD1,CASSQEAGTGNQPQHF,TGTGCCAGCAGCCAAGAGGCCGGGACAGGCAATCAGCCCCAGCATTTT
NA,TRBJ2-7,TRBV4-1,TRBD2,CASSNPGLAGYEQYF,TGCGCCAGCAGCAATCCGGGACTAGCAGGCTACGAGCAGTACTTC
NA,TRBJ2-3,TRBV29-1,TRBD2,CSVTRGTTDTQYF,TGCAGCGTTACGCGGGGGACCACAGATACGCAGTATTTT